A single sample gave rise to the 26 T cell receptor beta chains below, sequenced in a study of T cells in Graves' hyperthyroidism and ophthalmopathy. Researchers amplified the TCR beta CDR3 regions from RNA transcripts. HTBI primers were the set used in a first-round RT-PCR of the TCR CDR3. A single record per CDR3 protein comes from TCRdb applying MiXCR to the multiplex PCR reads. The table lists about 640,000 distinct CDR3 sequences, about a fifth of them singletons. The specimen sequenced was blood. The receptors stem from a man under 40 with Graves' ophthalmopathy.

The chain carries TRBV29-1 and TRBJ2-1; 7 nucleotides line up with TRBD2. CDR1 is SQVTM, CDR2 ANQGSEA, per germline. The CDR3 loop spans 12 amino acids. V lost 7 bases, J lost 7 bases, and 7 bases stayed unmatched. The CDR3 loop reads CSGGDYRNEQFF. In DNA form, the CDR3 reads TGCAGCGGGGGGGACTACCGGAATGAGCAGTTCTTC.

J is TRBJ1-3 and V is TRBV30, with D perhaps TRBD1 (5 bases). V lost 4 bases and J lost 3, with 16 bases in between. The germline V gene encodes CDR1 GTSNPN and CDR2 SVGIG (reference sequence). This CDR3 spans 15 amino acids. CDR3 protein: CAWNGDSILGNTIYF. CDR3 bases: TGTGCCTGGAATGGGGACTCCATTCTTGGAAACACCATATATTTT.

There are many counts of this clonotype. The chain combines TRBV5-1 with TRBJ2-1; D might be TRBD1 (6 bases). The CDR3 is made up of 14 amino acids. Germline V gene sequence: CDR1 SGHRS, CDR2 YFSETQ. Trimming took 3 bases from V and 5 from J, leaving 12 bases between them. DNA for the CDR3: TGCGCCAGCAGCTGGGGGACACTCGACAATGAGCAGTTCTTC. Protein sequence: CASSWGTLDNEQFF.

As to this clonotype: One end of the junction does not line up with germline, which may come from a read error. The rearrangement links TRBV5-1 to TRBJ2-1, with 10 bases that match TRBD2. From germline, CDR1 is SGHRS and CDR2 YFSETQ. The CDR3 extends over 15 amino acids. CDR3 residues: CASSLGLAGGNERFF. CDR3 DNA sequence: TGCGCCAGCAGCTTGGGATTAGCGGGAGGAAATGAGCGGTTCTTC. Full variable domain (missing parts from reference TRBV5-1 and TRBJ2-1): KAGVTQTPRYLIKTRGQQVTLSCSPISGHRSVSWYQQTPGQGLQFLFEYFSETQRNKGNFPGRFSGRQFSNSRSEMNVSTLELGDSALYLCASSLGLAGGNERFFGPGTRLTVL.

This clonotype was picked up many times. The genes are TRBV27 and TRBJ2-1; TRBD2 matches at 13 bases. Losses at the gene ends were 5 bases for V and 10 bases for J; bases not matched to a gene: 11. Per germline, CDR1 MNHEY and CDR2 SMNVEV (reference sequence). This CDR3 has 16 amino acids. The CDR3 nucleotides are TGTGCCAGCAGTGCCTTACTAGCGGGAGGGCCGGGGGAGCAGTTCTTC. Residues: CASSALLAGGPGEQFF.

This clonotype was found many times. The rearrangement joins TRBV7-8 to TRBJ2-1; 10 positions match TRBD2. V dropped 5 bases and J dropped 8; count of bases not matched to a gene: 15. CDR1 is SGHVS, CDR2 FQNEAQ, per germline. The CDR3 sequence is 17 residues long. CDR3 in DNA: TGTGCCAGCAGCCCCCTTCGGGCTAGCGGGAGCGTAGATGAGCAGTTCTTC. It is translated as CASSPLRASGSVDEQFF. The entire variable domain, with the rest obtained from reference TRBV7-8 and TRBJ2-1, is as follows: GAGVSQSPRYKVAKRGQDVALRCDPISGHVSLFWYQQALGQGPEFLTYFQNEAQLDKSGLPSDRFFAERPEGSVSTLKIQRTQQEDSAVYLCASSPLRASGSVDEQFFGPGTRLTVL.

This clonotype was seen only a few times. This chain joins TRBV6-1 and TRBJ2-2; D is perhaps TRBD1 (6 bases). Germline CDR1 is MNHNS and CDR2 is SASEGT. This CDR3 has 13 amino acids. Trimming stripped 6 bases from V and 7 bases from J, with 12 bases between. CDR3 bases: TGTGCCAGCAGCTACCAGGGGTTCGGGGAGCTGTTTTTT. Encoded protein: CASSYQGFGELFF.

This clonotype has only one observation. The V and J genes are TRBV13 and TRBJ2-5, with 10 bases matching TRBD2. The CDR3 runs 15 residues. The germline gives CDR1 PRHDT, CDR2 FYEKMQ (reference sequence). Trimming took 8 bases from V and 2 from J; bases not matched to a gene: 8. CDR3 loop: CASRLAGEGQETQYF. The CDR3 nucleotides read TGTGCCAGCCGGCTAGCGGGAGAAGGGCAAGAGACCCAGTACTTC.

This clonotype has a count of ten or more. The chain joins TRBV7-9 to TRBJ1-1; TRBD1 might be the D (5 bases). CDR1 SEHNR and CDR2 FQNEAQ come from the germline V gene (reference sequence). The CDR3 length is 13 residues. Trimming stripped 7 bases from V and 0 bases from J, with 9 bases between. The CDR3 is CASTAGVNTEAFF. The CDR3 bases are TGTGCCAGCACGGCGGGGGTGAACACTGAAGCTTTCTTT.

The chain employs TRBV12-3 or TRBV12-4 and TRBJ2-7; weak D call: TRBD1 (7 bases). CDR3 length: 15 amino acids. V was pared by 4 bases and J by 3 bases, with 16 bases between. The CDR3 is CASSSSRQGLYEQYF. The CDR3 DNA follows: TGTGCCAGCAGTTCCTCTCGACAGGGACTCTACGAGCAGTACTTC.

This clonotype appeared many times. V usage is TRBV7-9 and J usage is TRBJ1-1, with D tentatively TRBD1 (6 bases). The CDR3 loop spans 15 amino acids. CDR1 and CDR2 (germline): SEHNR, FQNEAQ (reference sequence). The V end lost 5 bases, the J end lost 6 bases, and 19 bases lay between the germline ends. CDR3 in amino acids: CASSGGSDSRSEAFF. The CDR3 DNA is TGTGCCAGCAGCGGGGGCTCGGACAGCCGCTCTGAAGCTTTCTTT.

This clonotype was seen only a few times. J is TRBJ1-5 and V is TRBV30; D is unresolved. The V and J ends lost 2 bases and 4 bases respectively, with 9 bases between them. Germline-derived CDR1 and CDR2 are GTSNPN and SVGIG (reference sequence). The CDR3 runs 13 residues. CDR3 in amino acids: CAWSLGNNQPQHF. CDR3 bases: TGTGCCTGGAGTTTAGGGAATAATCAGCCCCAGCATTTT.

The sample holds a few counts of this clonotype. This chain links TRBV18 with TRBJ2-2, with D unresolved. The CDR3 totals 15 residues. V dropped 3 bases and J dropped 2 bases, with 10 bases sitting between them. Germline V gene data show CDR1 as KGHSH and CDR2 as LQKENI. The CDR3 here is CASSPRRENTGELFF. The CDR3 nucleotides read TGTGCCAGCTCACCTAGGAGAGAAAACACCGGGGAGCTGTTTTTT.

The chain combines TRBV11-3 with TRBJ2-3; 7 nucleotides agree with TRBD1. Per the germline V gene, CDR1 is SGHNT and CDR2 is YENEEA. The CDR3 is 13 residues long. J lost 10 bases, V lost 1 base, and 5 bases had no gene match. CDR3 DNA: TGTGCCAGCAGCTTAGTCAGGGACAGCGCGCAGTATTTT. Its translation: CASSLVRDSAQYF. Variable domain in full (rest from reference TRBV11-3 and TRBJ2-3): EAGVVQSPRYKIIEKKQPVAFWCNPISGHNTLYWYLQNLGQGPELLIRYENEEAVDDSQLPKDRFSAERLKGVDSTLKIQPAELGDSAVYLCASSLVRDSAQYFGPGTRLTVL.

This chain uses TRBV10-1 with TRBJ2-7; 10 nucleotides line up with TRBD2. Germline V gives CDR1 WNHNN, CDR2 SYGVQD (reference sequence). V dropped 6 bases and J dropped 2; count of bases not matched to a gene: 4. The CDR3 runs 14 residues. The CDR3, as DNA: TGCGCCAGCAGCACTAGCGGGAACCCCTACGAGCAGTACTTC. Protein: CASSTSGNPYEQYF.

This clonotype was counted ten times or more. The chain couples TRBV11-2 to TRBJ2-3, with 8 bases that match TRBD1. V was pared by 1 base and J by 6 bases, with 6 bases of the junction left unmatched. This CDR3 has 15 amino acids. Germline V gives CDR1 SGHAT, CDR2 FQNNGV. CDR3 region: CASSLGVRGPDTQYF. The CDR3, as DNA: TGTGCCAGCAGCTTAGGAGTCAGGGGGCCGGATACGCAGTATTTT. Combining the CDR3 with reference TRBV11-2 and TRBJ2-3 gives the whole variable domain EAGVAQSPRYKIIEKRQSVAFWCNPISGHATLYWYQQILGQGPKLLIQFQNNGVVDDSQLPKDRFSAERLKGVDSTLKIQPAKLEDSAVYLCASSLGVRGPDTQYFGPGTRLTVL.

This clonotype was observed a few times. The V and J genes are TRBV28 and TRBJ1-2; no definite D call. Germline V lookup: CDR1 MDHEN, CDR2 SYDVKM. The CDR3 runs to 14 residues. The V and J ends lost 3 bases and 5 bases respectively, with 13 bases between them. DNA of the CDR3: TGTGCCAGCAGTTTTATGAGTACCGGTTATGGCTACACCTTC. This gives the protein CASSFMSTGYGYTF.

V is TRBV30 and J is TRBJ1-5; 9 positions agree with TRBD1. The CDR3 has 15 residues. Germline V CDR1 and CDR2: GTSNPN, SVGIG (reference sequence). The J segment lost 4 bases and the V segment lost 2 bases, leaving 6 bases of the junction unmatched. CDR3 nucleotide sequence: TGTGCCTGGAGTCCTACAGGGGGCTGGAATCAGCCCCAGCATTTT. Translation: CAWSPTGGWNQPQHF.

This clonotype was recorded a few times. The rearrangement links TRBV7-9 to TRBJ2-6; unclear D gene. Germline CDR1 reads SEHNR; CDR2 reads FQNEAQ (reference sequence). CDR3 length equals 16 residues. V was trimmed by 5 bases and J by 0 bases, leaving 11 bases between them. The CDR3 coding sequence is TGTGCCAGCAGCCCAACCGCGACCTCTGGGGCCAACGTCCTGACTTTC. Its translation is CASSPTATSGANVLTF.

Many counts were recorded for this clonotype. The gene calls are TRBV6-1 and TRBJ1-5; D ambiguous. The CDR3 covers 16 residues. V lost 6 bases to trimming and J lost 2 bases, with 17 bases between them. Germline V gives CDR1 MNHNS, CDR2 SASEGT. CDR3 loop: CASRTNLGLGNQPQHF. The CDR3, as DNA: TGTGCCAGCAGAACAAACCTAGGCCTGGGCAATCAGCCCCAGCATTTT.

This clonotype was seen ten or more times. This chain links TRBV2 with TRBJ2-1; TRBD2 aligns across 11 bases. CDR1 is SNHLY, CDR2 FYNNEI, per germline. The CDR3 is 15 amino acids. The V gene end was trimmed by 11 bases and the J gene end by 0 bases; junction bases not matched to a gene: 6. The CDR3 bases are TGTGCCCGAAGACTAGCGGGGACCTCCTACAATGAGCAGTTCTTC. It yields the protein CARRLAGTSYNEQFF.

CDR3: CASSFPPAGTQYF. In DNA form, the CDR3 reads TGTGCCAGCAGTTTCCCCCCCGCAGGGACCCAGTACTTC. The chain carries TRBV28 and TRBJ2-5; D not certain. Germline CDR1 reads MDHEN; CDR2 reads SYDVKM. V was pared by 3 bases and J by 7 bases, with 12 bases between. The CDR3 is made up of 13 amino acids.

The V and J genes are TRBV2 and TRBJ1-6; a possible D gene is TRBD1 (5 bases). Germline CDR1 and CDR2: SNHLY and FYNNEI. The CDR3 spans 13 residues. The germline V and J ends were trimmed by 3 bases and 10 bases, with 10 bases remaining between them. CDR3 protein: CASSDREGSPLHF. CDR3 in DNA: TGTGCCAGCAGTGACAGGGAAGGGTCACCCCTCCACTTT. The full variable domain, completed using reference TRBV2 and TRBJ1-6, is EPEVTQTPSHQVTQMGQEVILRCVPISNHLYFYWYRQILGQKVEFLVSFYNNEISEKSEIFDDQFSVERPDGSNFTLKIRSTKLEDSAMYFCASSDREGSPLHFGNGTRLTVT.

In regard to this clonotype: A junction end diverges from the germline sequence, so it may reflect a read error. The V and J genes are TRBV5-5 and TRBJ2-1; possible D gene TRBD1, 5 bases. Germline loops: CDR1 SGHKS, CDR2 YYEKEE (reference sequence). This CDR3 contains 14 residues. Here the CDR3 reads CASSQGAGNNEQFF. CDR3 DNA sequence: TGCGCCAGCAGCCAAGGGGCCGGAAACAATGAGCAGTTCTTC.

There are a few counts of this clonotype. This rearrangement joins TRBV27 to TRBJ1-5; D unresolved. The CDR3 runs to 11 residues. The germline V and J ends were trimmed by 8 bases and 8 bases, with 10 bases remaining between them. Germline CDR1 is MNHEY and CDR2 is SMNVEV (reference sequence). CDR3: CASGPWEPQHF. The CDR3 DNA reads as TGTGCCAGCGGACCTTGGGAGCCCCAGCATTTT.

This clonotype was counted a few times. The CDR3 sequence: CASSQDGIGGVVYEQYF. The CDR3 bases are TGTGCCAGCAGCCAAGATGGGATCGGGGGAGTTGTCTACGAGCAGTACTTC. This chain links TRBV3-1 with TRBJ2-7; D may be TRBD2 (6 bases). Trimming cost V 0 bases and J 3 bases, with 18 bases left between them. The germline V gene has CDR1 LGHDT and CDR2 YNNKEL (reference sequence). This CDR3 region has 17 residues.